This record covers a single TCR beta chain. MiXCR was run by TCRdb on the RT-PCR reads, yielding one entry per CDR3 protein. Among 700,000 to 800,000 distinct CDR3 sequences listed, about 18% were seen once. This sample is drawn from a study of response to subunit inactivated influenza vaccine. This CDR3 contains 14 residues. Per germline, CDR1 SGHVS and CDR2 FQNEAQ. Trimming pared 3 bases from V and 2 bases from J, leaving 10 bases between. The specimen comprised PBMCs from blood, sampled about 5 days after vaccination. The rearrangement joins TRBV7-8 to TRBJ1-2, with D possibly being TRBD1 (6 bases). The receptor comes from a man in his forties or fifties who received an inactivated influenza vaccine. DNA for the CDR3: TGTGCCAGCAGCTTCGGACAGCGCAACTATGGCTACACCTTC. This codes for CASSFGQRNYGYTF.